The following is a TCR beta chain sequence with its context. Its specificity is not known. This sample is drawn from a study of cytomegalovirus exposure and HLA in healthy donors. At the level of the study: Most donors, 70% to 85% of a few hundred genotyped, fell in the Caucasian-associated ancestry cluster.

Study-wide findings and caveats: TCR beta sequences reportedly predicted most subjects' HLA-A and HLA-B alleles accurately. Most TCR sequences showed up rarely, but some public TCRs showed up in many donors.

CDR3 length equals 16 residues. J lost 7 bases, V lost 5 bases, and 9 bases had no gene match. From germline, CDR1 is SGHVS and CDR2 FNYEAQ. PCR used 60 Vbeta primers and 13 Jbeta primers. Method: immunoSEQ multiplex PCR; TCRdb's copy keeps in-frame clones and lacks some. The sample records about 160,000 clones, about four fifths being singletons. The J gene is TRBJ1-6, the V gene TRBV7-6; 9 bases are shared with TRBD1. Source material: PBMCs. The TCR was taken from a male donor in good health and CMV-seropositive. This CDR3 is CASSPGQGGFNSPLHF. The CDR3, as DNA: TGTGCCAGCAGCCCGGGACAGGGAGGTTTCAATTCACCCCTCCACTTT.